A selection of T cell receptor beta chains follows, all from one sample in a study of STAT3 mutations in large granular lymphocyte leukemia. Assay: immunoSEQ multiplex PCR; the TCRdb copy retains only in-frame clones and omits some. The sample lists several thousand clones, roughly 94% occurring once. Source material: peripheral blood mononuclear cells. The receptors stem from a man aged 55 to 69 with T-cell large granular lymphocyte leukemia. Some clones in this sample may be carry-over from other donors' samples. The CDR3 runs from the conserved cysteine through the conserved F or W. A D gene is named only where the DNA matches it firmly. Size values are once, few and many counts, or a class for expanded clones, and some rows have none.

j_gene: TRBJ2-2; v_gene: TRBV27; abundance: -; d_gene: TRBD2; CDR3aa: CASSLYAGGFTGELFF; CDR3nt: TGTGCCAGCAGTTTATACGCGGGAGGGTTCACCGGGGAGCTGTTTTTT
j_gene: TRBJ1-2; v_gene: TRBV7-2; abundance: -; d_gene: TRBD1; CDR3aa: CASSYRGAGGYTF; CDR3nt: TGTGCCAGCAGCTACAGGGGCGCGGGTGGCTACACCTTC
j_gene: TRBJ2-7; v_gene: TRBV19; abundance: -; d_gene: -; CDR3aa: CASSPRDGSYEQYF; CDR3nt: TGTGCCAGTAGTCCCCGGGACGGATCCTACGAGCAGTACTTC
j_gene: TRBJ2-7; v_gene: TRBV27; abundance: -; d_gene: -; CDR3aa: CASSLFGVTYEQYF; CDR3nt: TGTGCCAGCAGTTTATTCGGGGTAACCTACGAGCAGTACTTC
j_gene: TRBJ1-3; v_gene: TRBV7-6; abundance: -; d_gene: -; CDR3aa: CASSLEAVGNTIYF; CDR3nt: TGTGCCAGCAGCTTAGAGGCGGTAGGAAACACCATATATTTT
j_gene: TRBJ1-1; v_gene: TRBV5-1; abundance: -; d_gene: -; CDR3aa: CASSLAGRGAFF; CDR3nt: TGCGCCAGCAGCTTGGCCGGGAGGGGAGCTTTCTTT
j_gene: TRBJ2-4; v_gene: TRBV18; abundance: -; d_gene: TRBD2; CDR3aa: CASSQVAQRDPKNIQYF; CDR3nt: TGTGCCAGCTCACAGGTGGCACAGCGGGACCCCAAAAACATTCAGTACTTC
j_gene: TRBJ2-5; v_gene: TRBV14; abundance: -; d_gene: -; CDR3aa: CASSQGWTQYF; CDR3nt: TGTGCCAGCAGTCAAGGGTGGACCCAGTACTTC
j_gene: TRBJ2-1; v_gene: TRBV5-6; abundance: once; d_gene: -; CDR3aa: CASSLWSLAYNEQFF; CDR3nt: TGTGCCAGCAGCTTGTGGAGTCTCGCCTACAATGAGCAGTTCTTC
j_gene: TRBJ2-7; v_gene: TRBV18; abundance: -; d_gene: -; CDR3aa: CASSPWRSYEQYF; CDR3nt: TGTGCCAGCTCACCATGGAGGAGCTACGAGCAGTACTTC
j_gene: TRBJ1-1; v_gene: TRBV5-5; abundance: -; d_gene: -; CDR3aa: CASSPVARSETEAFF; CDR3nt: TGTGCCAGCAGCCCGGTTGCCAGGTCTGAGACTGAAGCTTTCTTT
j_gene: TRBJ2-2; v_gene: TRBV25-1; abundance: -; d_gene: TRBD1; CDR3aa: CASQYRAGTGSTGELFF; CDR3nt: TGTGCCAGCCAATACCGGGCCGGGACAGGTAGTACCGGGGAGCTGTTTTTT
j_gene: TRBJ2-1; v_gene: TRBV6-6; abundance: -; d_gene: TRBD2; CDR3aa: CASSSGTSGSNEQFF; CDR3nt: TGTGCCAGCAGTTCCGGGACTAGCGGGAGCAATGAGCAGTTCTTC
j_gene: TRBJ1-1; v_gene: TRBV6-5; abundance: -; d_gene: -; CDR3aa: CASSVMNTEAFF; CDR3nt: TGTGCCAGCAGCGTTATGAACACTGAAGCTTTCTTT
j_gene: TRBJ2-1; v_gene: TRBV5-5; abundance: -; d_gene: TRBD2; CDR3aa: CASSSYGRARDEQFF; CDR3nt: TGTGCCAGCAGCAGTTACGGGAGGGCGCGTGATGAGCAGTTCTTC
j_gene: TRBJ2-2; v_gene: TRBV19; abundance: -; d_gene: TRBD2; CDR3aa: CATKSGRAGNTGELFF; CDR3nt: TGTGCCACGAAGTCCGGGAGGGCCGGGAACACCGGGGAGCTGTTTTTT
j_gene: TRBJ1-1; v_gene: TRBV5-1; abundance: -; d_gene: -; CDR3aa: CASSYAGETEAFF; CDR3nt: TGCGCCAGCAGTTACGCCGGTGAGACTGAAGCTTTCTTT
j_gene: TRBJ2-7; v_gene: TRBV7-9; abundance: -; d_gene: TRBD1; CDR3aa: CASSPGQGYEQYF; CDR3nt: TGTGCCAGCAGCCCTGGACAGGGTTACGAGCAGTACTTC
j_gene: TRBJ2-3; v_gene: TRBV5-1; abundance: -; d_gene: TRBD2; CDR3aa: CASSPSGSADTQYF; CDR3nt: TGCGCCAGCAGCCCTAGCGGGAGCGCAGATACGCAGTATTTT
j_gene: TRBJ2-3; v_gene: TRBV4-3; abundance: -; d_gene: -; CDR3aa: CASSQDSRTDTQYF; CDR3nt: TGCGCCAGCAGCCAAGATAGTCGCACAGATACGCAGTATTTT
j_gene: TRBJ1-4; v_gene: TRBV2; abundance: once; d_gene: -; CDR3aa: CASGGRREKLFF; CDR3nt: TGTGCCAGCGGCGGACGGAGGGAAAAACTGTTTTTT
j_gene: TRBJ2-7; v_gene: TRBV4-2; abundance: -; d_gene: -; CDR3aa: CASSQDTSESYEQYF; CDR3nt: TGTGCCAGCAGCCAAGATACTTCGGAGAGCTACGAGCAGTACTTC
j_gene: TRBJ2-7; v_gene: TRBV30; abundance: -; d_gene: TRBD2; CDR3aa: CAWSGQLAAGYEQYF; CDR3nt: TGTGCCTGGAGTGGTCAGCTAGCGGCAGGATACGAGCAGTACTTC
j_gene: TRBJ2-1; v_gene: TRBV13; abundance: -; d_gene: TRBD2; CDR3aa: CASSSGRVAGRNEQFF; CDR3nt: TGTGCCAGCAGCTCTGGTCGCGTAGCGGGAAGGAATGAGCAGTTCTTC
j_gene: TRBJ2-5; v_gene: TRBV7-6; abundance: -; d_gene: -; CDR3aa: CASSLTGRQETQYF; CDR3nt: TGTGCCAGCAGCTTAACTGGCAGACAAGAGACCCAGTACTTC
j_gene: TRBJ2-3; v_gene: TRBV18; abundance: -; d_gene: -; CDR3aa: CASSTGRRDTQYF; CDR3nt: TGTGCCAGCTCAACCGGAAGACGGGATACGCAGTATTTT
j_gene: TRBJ2-7; v_gene: TRBV29-1; abundance: -; d_gene: TRBD2; CDR3aa: CSVTQGTSGYEQYF; CDR3nt: TGCAGCGTGACCCAAGGGACTAGTGGATACGAGCAGTACTTC
j_gene: TRBJ1-1; v_gene: TRBV6-5; abundance: -; d_gene: -; CDR3aa: CASSLYSLNTEAFF; CDR3nt: TGTGCCAGCAGTTTGTACAGTTTGAACACTGAAGCTTTCTTT
j_gene: TRBJ2-1; v_gene: TRBV5-4; abundance: -; d_gene: -; CDR3aa: CASSVVVGRYSYNEQFF; CDR3nt: TGTGCCAGCAGCGTGGTCGTTGGCAGATATTCCTACAATGAGCAGTTCTTC
j_gene: TRBJ2-7; v_gene: TRBV12-5; abundance: -; d_gene: -; CDR3aa: CASLGSSYEQYF; CDR3nt: TGTGCTAGCCTAGGGTCTTCCTACGAGCAGTACTTC
j_gene: TRBJ1-1; v_gene: TRBV5-1; abundance: -; d_gene: -; CDR3aa: CASSLVGGPTEAFF; CDR3nt: TGCGCCAGCAGCTTGGTGGGGGGACCGACTGAAGCTTTCTTT
j_gene: TRBJ1-2; v_gene: TRBV7-9; abundance: large; d_gene: -; CDR3aa: CASSNNPWEGGIYGYTF; CDR3nt: TGTGCCAGCAGTAATAACCCGTGGGAGGGAGGAATATATGGCTACACCTTC
j_gene: TRBJ1-2; v_gene: TRBV28; abundance: -; d_gene: -; CDR3aa: CASSLSWDGVLPNYGYTF; CDR3nt: TGTGCCAGCAGTTTATCTTGGGACGGAGTACTTCCTAACTATGGCTACACCTTC
j_gene: TRBJ2-7; v_gene: TRBV30; abundance: -; d_gene: -; CDR3aa: CAWSVDGSEQYF; CDR3nt: TGTGCCTGGAGTGTAGATGGCTCCGAGCAGTACTTC
j_gene: TRBJ1-2; v_gene: TRBV18; abundance: -; d_gene: TRBD1; CDR3aa: CASSFGTGGEDGYTF; CDR3nt: TGTGCCAGCTCATTCGGGACAGGGGGAGAGGATGGCTACACCTTC
j_gene: TRBJ1-4; v_gene: TRBV9; abundance: once; d_gene: TRBD1; CDR3aa: CASSIGQAEELFF; CDR3nt: TGTGCCAGCAGCATCGGACAGGCCGAGGAACTGTTTTTT
j_gene: TRBJ1-1; v_gene: TRBV6-5; abundance: -; d_gene: TRBD1; CDR3aa: CASSYSGTGKGAEAFF; CDR3nt: TGTGCCAGCAGTTACTCGGGGACAGGGAAGGGGGCTGAAGCTTTCTTT
j_gene: TRBJ2-7; v_gene: TRBV30; abundance: -; d_gene: TRBD1; CDR3aa: CAWSAGTVSEQYF; CDR3nt: TGTGCCTGGAGTGCCGGGACAGTAAGCGAGCAGTACTTC
j_gene: TRBJ2-3; v_gene: TRBV27; abundance: once; d_gene: TRBD2; CDR3aa: CASSPRSGRLPGTDTQYF; CDR3nt: TGTGCCAGCAGTCCCCGTAGCGGGAGGCTACCCGGGACAGATACGCAGTATTTT
j_gene: TRBJ2-1; v_gene: TRBV5-1; abundance: -; d_gene: -; CDR3aa: CASSREKVAAYSYNEQFF; CDR3nt: TGCGCCAGCAGCCGCGAGAAGGTTGCGGCGTATTCCTACAATGAGCAGTTCTTC
j_gene: TRBJ2-7; v_gene: TRBV10-3; abundance: -; d_gene: TRBD1; CDR3aa: CATGDRLNSYEQYF; CDR3nt: TGTGCCACGGGGGACAGGCTTAACTCCTACGAGCAGTACTTC
j_gene: TRBJ2-1; v_gene: TRBV9; abundance: -; d_gene: -; CDR3aa: CASSVASGVNEQFF; CDR3nt: TGTGCCAGCAGCGTAGCTTCGGGGGTCAATGAGCAGTTCTTC
j_gene: TRBJ1-2; v_gene: TRBV19; abundance: few; d_gene: -; CDR3aa: CASRWEGRDGYTF; CDR3nt: TGTGCCAGTAGGTGGGAGGGGAGAGATGGCTACACCTTC
j_gene: TRBJ1-5; v_gene: TRBV11-2; abundance: -; d_gene: -; CDR3aa: CASSEGQPGWPQHF; CDR3nt: TGTGCCAGCAGCGAAGGACAGCCCGGGTGGCCCCAGCATTTT
j_gene: TRBJ1-4; v_gene: TRBV15; abundance: -; d_gene: TRBD1; CDR3aa: CATSSTGQQNEKLFF; CDR3nt: TGTGCCACCAGCAGCACGGGACAGCAGAATGAAAAACTGTTTTTT
j_gene: TRBJ2-7; v_gene: TRBV7-8; abundance: -; d_gene: -; CDR3aa: CASSFGGGALYEQYF; CDR3nt: TGTGCCAGCAGCTTTGGAGGGGGGGCCCTCTACGAGCAGTACTTC
j_gene: TRBJ1-4; v_gene: TRBV5-1; abundance: -; d_gene: -; CDR3aa: CASSLRGLSEKLFF; CDR3nt: TGCGCCAGCAGCCTGAGGGGTCTCAGTGAAAAACTGTTTTTT
j_gene: TRBJ1-5; v_gene: TRBV7-9; abundance: once; d_gene: -; CDR3aa: CASSLGQLNQPQHF; CDR3nt: TGTGCCAGCAGCTTAGGCCAGCTCAATCAGCCCCAGCATTTT
j_gene: TRBJ1-3; v_gene: TRBV4-1; abundance: -; d_gene: -; CDR3aa: CASSQIGGSGNTIYF; CDR3nt: TGCGCCAGCAGCCAGATCGGGGGCTCTGGAAACACCATATATTTT
j_gene: TRBJ2-7; v_gene: TRBV27; abundance: -; d_gene: TRBD2; CDR3aa: CASSFLPGGGVYEQYF; CDR3nt: TGTGCCAGCAGTTTCCTCCCGGGAGGAGGGGTCTACGAGCAGTACTTC
j_gene: TRBJ2-1; v_gene: TRBV29-1; abundance: -; d_gene: -; CDR3aa: CSVESGWNEQFF; CDR3nt: TGCAGCGTTGAGTCTGGGTGGAATGAGCAGTTCTTC
j_gene: TRBJ2-1; v_gene: TRBV18; abundance: -; d_gene: TRBD2; CDR3aa: CASSPQAGVNDEQFF; CDR3nt: TGTGCCAGCTCACCACAAGCGGGAGTTAACGATGAGCAGTTCTTC
j_gene: TRBJ2-5; v_gene: TRBV6-6; abundance: -; d_gene: -; CDR3aa: CASSYWGETQYF; CDR3nt: TGTGCCAGCAGTTATTGGGGCGAGACCCAGTACTTC
j_gene: TRBJ1-2; v_gene: TRBV28; abundance: -; d_gene: -; CDR3aa: CAIRFEGRVDYGYTF; CDR3nt: TGTGCCATTCGGTTCGAGGGGAGGGTGGACTATGGCTACACCTTC
j_gene: TRBJ2-3; v_gene: TRBV30; abundance: -; d_gene: -; CDR3aa: CAFEGSVYTQYF; CDR3nt: TGTGCCTTTGAGGGGTCCGTTTATACGCAGTATTTT